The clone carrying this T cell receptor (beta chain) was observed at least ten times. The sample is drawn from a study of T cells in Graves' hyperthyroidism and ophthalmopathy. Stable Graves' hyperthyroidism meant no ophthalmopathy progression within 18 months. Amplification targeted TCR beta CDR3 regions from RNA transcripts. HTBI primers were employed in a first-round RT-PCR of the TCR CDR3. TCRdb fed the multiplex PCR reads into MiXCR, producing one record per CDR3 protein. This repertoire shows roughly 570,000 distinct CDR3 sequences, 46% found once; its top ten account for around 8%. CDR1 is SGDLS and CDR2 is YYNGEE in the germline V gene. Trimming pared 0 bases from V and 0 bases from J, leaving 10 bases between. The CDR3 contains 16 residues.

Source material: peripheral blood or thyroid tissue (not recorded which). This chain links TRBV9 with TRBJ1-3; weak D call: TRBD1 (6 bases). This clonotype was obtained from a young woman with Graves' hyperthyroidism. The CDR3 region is CASSVAGAASGNTIYF. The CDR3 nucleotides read TGTGCCAGCAGCGTAGCAGGGGCTGCCTCTGGAAACACCATATATTTT.